These 10 T cell receptor beta chains share one sample of origin, sequenced in a study of PD-1 blockade in classical Hodgkin lymphoma. Sequenced by immunoSEQ multiplex PCR; TCRdb stores in-frame clones only, minus some. Found here are under 75,000 clones, approximately 90% of them singletons; the top ten hold less than 6.5%. Relapse was seen in all patients after autologous stem cell transplantation, and brentuximab vedotin exposure was variable. The sample in question was peripheral blood mononuclear cells (PBMCs), obtained before the second cycle of nivolumab. Every receptor here comes from a human donor with classical Hodgkin lymphoma.

The V and J genes are TRBV5-1 and TRBJ1-1; possible D gene TRBD1, 5 bases. From germline, CDR1 is SGHRS and CDR2 YFSETQ. V was cut by 4 bases and J by 1 base, with 11 bases left in between. The CDR3 loop spans 14 amino acids. CDR3 bases: TGCGCCAGCAGCCGGGGACCGACGAACACTGAAGCTTTCTTT. Translating gives CASSRGPTNTEAFF.

The genes are TRBV5-1 and TRBJ2-3; the D is unclear. The CDR3 extends over 14 amino acids. The V gene lost 2 bases and the J gene lost 0 bases, with 7 bases spanning the gap. CDR1 SGHRS and CDR2 YFSETQ come from the germline V gene. Here the CDR3 reads CASSLMRSTDTQYF. The CDR3, as DNA: TGCGCCAGCAGCTTAATGAGAAGCACAGATACGCAGTATTTT.

The V and J genes are TRBV5-1 and TRBJ1-6; D gene unclear. Germline lookup yields CDR1 SGHRS and CDR2 YFSETQ. The CDR3 consists of 12 residues. The V gene lost 2 bases and the J gene lost 6 bases, with 3 bases spanning the gap. CDR3 DNA sequence: TGCGCCAGCAGCTTTCGTAATTCACCCCTCCACTTT. Translating it yields CASSFRNSPLHF.

This clone turned up a few times. This chain joins TRBV11-2 and TRBJ2-7, with D possibly matching TRBD1 (6 bases). This CDR3 has 14 residues. Trimming shortened V by 3 bases and J by 0 bases, and 9 bases separated the two germline ends. Germline V gene sequence: CDR1 SGHAT, CDR2 FQNNGV. This CDR3 reads CASSFEGVSYEQYF. CDR3 in DNA: TGTGCCAGCAGCTTCGAGGGGGTCTCCTACGAGCAGTACTTC.

This chain joins TRBV27 and TRBJ1-2; maybe TRBD1 (6 bases). Deletions cut 8 bases from V and 5 bases from J, with 12 bases between. The CDR3 loop spans 12 amino acids. Germline-derived CDR1 and CDR2 are MNHEY and SMNVEV (reference sequence). Written as DNA, the CDR3 is TGTGCCAGCTTTACAGGGAGGTATGGCTACACCTTC. It is translated as CASFTGRYGYTF.

V is TRBV5-1 and J is TRBJ2-3; D unresolved. Trimming left V 2 bases short and J 6 bases short, with 16 bases between. The CDR3 length is 15 residues. Germline V gene sequence: CDR1 SGHRS, CDR2 YFSETQ. In DNA form, the CDR3 reads TGCGCCAGCAGCTTATTGGGGATGTATGTGGATACGCAGTATTTT. Its translation is CASSLLGMYVDTQYF.

The CDR3 region has the DNA TGCGCCAGCAGCGGACAGGGGGTTGGTTACGAGCAGTACTTC. Translated, it gives CASSGQGVGYEQYF. The J gene is TRBJ2-7, the V gene TRBV5-1; TRBD1 matches 10 bases. With V trimmed by 4 bases and J by 4 bases, 5 bases remained unmatched. The germline gives CDR1 SGHRS, CDR2 YFSETQ. The CDR3 length is 14 residues.

The V and J genes are TRBV7-9 and TRBJ1-5, with D maybe TRBD1 (5 bases). V was trimmed by 2 bases and J by 7 bases, leaving 6 bases between them. In germline, CDR1 is SEHNR, CDR2 FQNEAQ (reference sequence). The CDR3 has 12 amino acids. The CDR3 DNA follows: TGTGCCAGCAGCTTACAGGGACAGCCCCAGCATTTT. Translated: CASSLQGQPQHF.

The rearrangement joins TRBV4-1 to TRBJ2-2; D not certain. This CDR3 spans 16 amino acids. The germline V gene encodes CDR1 MGHRA and CDR2 YSYEKL. V lost 3 bases and J lost 4, with 15 bases in between. The CDR3: CASSHSRFGSTGELFF. The CDR3 nucleotides are TGCGCCAGCAGCCACTCACGGTTTGGCTCCACCGGGGAGCTGTTTTTT.

This rearrangement joins TRBV6-1 to TRBJ2-7; possibly TRBD2 for D (5 bases). Trimming removed 4 bases at V and 7 bases at J, with 11 bases between. Germline-derived CDR1 and CDR2 are MNHNS and SASEGT. This CDR3 region has 12 residues. CDR3 sequence reads: CASSVVGGEQYF. CDR3 coding DNA: TGTGCCAGCAGTGTGGTGGGCGGGGAGCAGTACTTC.